This T cell receptor beta chain comes out of a study of breast tumors, draining lymph nodes, adjacent tissues. Study results and caveats: Compared with lymph nodes, tumors were less diverse; compared with nontumor tissue, more. Data only fit, rather than demonstrated, lymph node origin of most tumor T cells. Data fit most tumor T cells coming from lymph node, expanding in tumor.

MiXCR was run by TCRdb on the multiplex PCR reads, yielding one entry per CDR3 protein. The table has 13,000 to 15,000 distinct CDR3 sequences, around 47% seen once; the top ten hold under 30%. The CDR3 consists of 13 residues. Germline V lookup: CDR1 KGHDR, CDR2 SFDVKD. V lost 1 base and J 8 bases, leaving 8 bases between the germline ends. Regarding this clonotype: The antigen remains undetermined.

The sequence derives from a female donor with breast cancer. Some clones in this sample may be carry-over from other donors' samples. The source material was tumor-adjacent breast tissue. This chain uses TRBV24-1 with TRBJ2-1; D ambiguous. The CDR3 here is CATSDLSSYEQFF. As DNA, the CDR3 is TGTGCCACCAGTGATTTATCGAGCTATGAGCAGTTCTTC.